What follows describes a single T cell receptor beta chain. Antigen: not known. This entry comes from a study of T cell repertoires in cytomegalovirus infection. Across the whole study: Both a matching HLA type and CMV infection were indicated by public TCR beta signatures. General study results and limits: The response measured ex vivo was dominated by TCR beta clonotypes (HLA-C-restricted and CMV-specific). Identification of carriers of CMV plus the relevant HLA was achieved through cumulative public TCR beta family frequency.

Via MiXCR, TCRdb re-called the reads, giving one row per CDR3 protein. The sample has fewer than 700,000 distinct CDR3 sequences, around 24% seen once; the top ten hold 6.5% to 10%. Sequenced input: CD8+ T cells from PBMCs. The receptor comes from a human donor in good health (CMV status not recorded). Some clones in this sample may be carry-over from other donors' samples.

The CDR3, as DNA: TGTGCCATCAGTGAGAAGGTTAAGGGGACAGGGAGAAGTGGGGCCAACGTCCTGACTTTC. Protein product: CAISEKVKGTGRSGANVLTF. V gene TRBV10-3 combines with J gene TRBJ2-6, with 9 bases fitting TRBD1. CDR1 and CDR2 (germline): ENHRY, SYGVKD. V was pared by 2 bases and J by 3 bases, with 14 bases of the junction left unmatched. The CDR3 loop spans 20 amino acids.